A single sample is the source of the 17 T cell receptor beta chains below, sequenced in a study of T cell changes during pregnancy in multiple sclerosis. Repertoires were generated with immunoSEQ multiplex PCR, while TCRdb's copy carries only in-frame clones and drops some. The table has 75,000 to 95,000 clones, roughly 93% seen once; the top ten hold 2.5%. The sample was peripheral blood, taken in the second trimester of pregnancy. These receptors came from a female donor with multiple sclerosis, enrolled in a pregnancy study.

The chain uses TRBV15 and TRBJ1-2; D uncertain. Germline V gene data show CDR1 as LNHNV and CDR2 as YYDKDF (reference sequence). The V end was cut by 0 bases, the J end by 4 bases, with 12 bases between. The CDR3 sequence is 15 residues long. CDR3 sequence (DNA): TGTGCCACCAGCAGAGAGACGGCAGCGGTCTATGGCTACACCTTC. It encodes CATSRETAAVYGYTF.

This chain joins TRBV29-1 and TRBJ2-1; D unclear. V lost 7 bases to trimming and J lost 7 bases, with 17 bases between them. The CDR3 sequence is 13 residues long. Germline CDR1 is SQVTM and CDR2 is ANQGSEA. CDR3 DNA: TGCAGCGCACGCGAAGGAGATTGGAATGAGCAGTTCTTC. Its translation is CSAREGDWNEQFF.

The chain uses TRBV19 and TRBJ2-5, with D possibly being TRBD1 (6 bases). CDR3 length: 12 residues. Between the trimmed V and J ends, which lost 3 bases and 4 bases, there was a span of 6 bases. Germline CDR1 and CDR2: LNHDA and SQIVND (reference sequence). CDR3 sequence (DNA): TGTGCCAGTAGTATCAGGGGAGAGACCCAGTACTTC. Protein product: CASSIRGETQYF.

CDR3 residues: CASNLRDRGQPQHF. The CDR3 nucleotides read TGTGCCAGCAACCTCCGGGACAGGGGACAGCCCCAGCATTTT. The rearrangement joins TRBV2 to TRBJ1-5, with 10 bases matching TRBD1. The length of the CDR3 is 14 residues. The V segment lost 7 bases and the J segment 7 bases; nucleotides outside the gene matches: 7. Germline values: CDR1 SNHLY, CDR2 FYNNEI. The full variable domain, rest sourced from reference TRBV2 and TRBJ1-5, is EPEVTQTPSHQVTQMGQEVILRCVPISNHLYFYWYRQILGQKVEFLVSFYNNEISEKSEIFDDQFSVERPDGSNFTLKIRSTKLEDSAMYFCASNLRDRGQPQHFGDGTRLSIL.

The chain is built from TRBV14 and TRBJ2-3; perhaps TRBD2 as D (6 bases). Trimming removed 6 bases at V and 0 bases at J, with 7 bases between. The CDR3 covers 13 residues. Per germline, CDR1 SGHDN and CDR2 FVKESK. The CDR3 sequence is CASSRGSTDTQYF. CDR3 in DNA: TGTGCCAGCAGTCGGGGGAGCACAGATACGCAGTATTTT.

This clone is a singleton in its sample. The chain carries TRBV6-1 and TRBJ2-7; 7 positions agree with TRBD1. V trimming: 9 bases; J trimming: 2 bases; junction bases outside the gene matches: 7. CDR3 length: 13 amino acids. Per the germline V gene, CDR1 is MNHNS and CDR2 is SASEGT. Written as DNA, the CDR3 is TGTGCCAGTGCCGGGACAGAGACCTACGAGCAGTACTTC. It encodes CASAGTETYEQYF.

In DNA, the CDR3 is TGTGCCAGCAGCCCAGGGGAGAATCAGCCCCAGCATTTT. This codes for CASSPGENQPQHF. The rearrangement links TRBV5-4 to TRBJ1-5, with D possibly TRBD1 on 6 matching bases. Germline V CDR1 and CDR2: SGHNT, YYREEE (reference sequence). Deletions cut 4 bases from V and 4 bases from J, with 9 bases between. The CDR3 sequence is 13 residues long.

The chain combines TRBV27 with TRBJ2-5, with 8 bases lining up with TRBD2. CDR1 MNHEY and CDR2 SMNVEV come from the germline V gene (reference sequence). Trimming cost V 5 bases and J 2 bases; bases outside gene matches: 7. The CDR3 spans 15 residues. This CDR3 reads CASSNSGTKQETQYF. CDR3 sequence (DNA): TGTGCCAGCAGTAATAGCGGGACAAAACAAGAGACCCAGTACTTC.

The V gene is TRBV6-4, the J gene TRBJ2-5; 13 bases match TRBD2. The V gene end was trimmed by 6 bases and the J gene end by 5 bases; junction bases not matched to a gene: 6. The CDR3 loop spans 15 amino acids. Germline V gene data show CDR1 as MRHNA and CDR2 as SNTAGT. The CDR3 here is CASSSTSGGQETQYF. The DNA of the CDR3 is TGTGCCAGCAGCTCGACTAGCGGGGGGCAGGAGACCCAGTACTTC.

The chain combines TRBV6-5 with TRBJ2-5; the D gene is possibly TRBD2 (5 bases). The CDR3 sequence is 13 residues long. V gave up 2 bases and J gave up 9 bases, with 13 bases separating them. Germline V gives CDR1 MNHEY, CDR2 SVGAGI. In DNA form, the CDR3 reads TGTGCCAGCAGTTACGGCCGGCGCGGGCCCCAGTACTTC. This encodes CASSYGRRGPQYF.

The V gene is TRBV30, the J gene TRBJ2-3, with 7 bases matching TRBD2. Germline CDR1 is GTSNPN and CDR2 is SVGIG (reference sequence). This CDR3 has 14 residues. With 1 base clipped from V and 6 bases from J, the junction kept 7 bases outside the gene matches. The CDR3 here is CAWSEGGITDTQYF. CDR3 DNA: TGTGCCTGGAGTGAGGGAGGGATTACGGATACGCAGTATTTT.

V is TRBV2 and J is TRBJ1-5; TRBD1 matches at 10 bases. The V and J ends lost 6 bases and 6 bases, in that order; junction bases with no gene match: 8. The germline V gene has CDR1 SNHLY and CDR2 FYNNEI. CDR3 size: 15 residues. CDR3 in DNA: TGTGCCAGCAGAAACCGGGACAGGGGAGGTCAGCCCCAGCATTTT. Translating it yields CASRNRDRGGQPQHF.

This chain joins TRBV19 and TRBJ2-2; 10 bases align to TRBD2. Germline loops: CDR1 LNHDA, CDR2 SQIVND (reference sequence). V shed 6 bases, J shed 4 bases, and the junction held 11 bases outside the gene matches. The CDR3 has 17 amino acids. Here the CDR3 reads CASSLKSGRAGTGELFF. The CDR3 DNA sequence: TGTGCCAGTAGCCTTAAGAGCGGGAGGGCCGGCACCGGGGAGCTGTTTTTT.

The chain uses TRBV6-6 and TRBJ2-7, with a tentative D call TRBD1 (6 bases). Germline CDR1 and CDR2: MNHNY and SVGAGI (reference sequence). The CDR3 length is 14 residues. V dropped 8 bases and J dropped 7 bases, with 21 bases sitting between them. CDR3 loop: CASGPDRTFVEQYF. The CDR3 region has the DNA TGTGCCAGCGGCCCCGACAGGACTTTCGTGGAGCAGTACTTC.

The V and J genes are TRBV2 and TRBJ2-4; tentative D call: TRBD1 (5 bases). The CDR3 length is 13 residues. V lost 7 bases, J lost 5 bases, and 12 bases lay in between. Germline CDR1 SNHLY, CDR2 FYNNEI. CDR3 sequence reads: CASKTDSQNIQYF. The CDR3 DNA is TGTGCCAGCAAGACAGACAGTCAAAACATTCAGTACTTC.

The J gene is TRBJ2-7, the V gene TRBV2; TRBD2 aligns across 9 bases. The CDR3 is 12 amino acids. Germline V CDR1 and CDR2: SNHLY, FYNNEI. V shed 10 bases and J 3 bases; nucleotides not matched to a gene: 4. CDR3 coding DNA: TGTGCCATAATAGCGGGGGTCTACGAGCAGTACTTC. Translation gives CAIIAGVYEQYF.

The chain carries TRBV6-4 and TRBJ2-1; 10 positions agree with TRBD1. V trimming: 9 bases; J trimming: 9 bases; junction bases outside the gene matches: 8. CDR1 is MRHNA and CDR2 is SNTAGT in the germline V gene. The CDR3 consists of 13 residues. The CDR3 DNA follows: TGTGCCAGTTTTCGGGACAGGGGATGTGAGCAGTTCTTC. This sequence encodes CASFRDRGCEQFF.